One sample yielded the 31 T cell receptor beta chains listed below, sequenced in a study of early T cells in non-severe SARS-CoV-2 infection. Using its own MiXCR run on the 5' RACE reads, TCRdb lists one record per CDR3 protein. The table lists approximately 90,000 distinct CDR3 sequences, approximately 12% of them singletons. The material sequenced was whole blood, taken at baseline. The receptors here all came from an adult who was a healthcare worker with PCR-confirmed SARS-CoV-2 infection or an uninfected control (not recorded which).

Notes on this clonotype: A clone one base away is much larger, so this may be a read error. The CDR3 is CACSRHRDTSGNTIYF. CDR3 coding DNA: TGTGCCTGCAGCAGACACCGGGACACCTCTGGAAACACCATATATTTT. The V and J genes are TRBV21-1 and TRBJ1-3; the table calls TRBD1, which could not be checked here. TRBV21-1 is noted as a pseudogene. The length of the CDR3 is 16 residues.

This clonotype was seen many times. The chain is built from TRBV20-1 and TRBJ2-7; D is perhaps TRBD2 (5 bases). The length of the CDR3 is 12 residues. V was shortened by 0 bases and J by 4 bases, with 7 bases between the two germline ends. The germline V gene has CDR1 DFQATT and CDR2 SNEGSKA (reference sequence). The CDR3: CSARDPGYEQYF. DNA of the CDR3: TGCAGTGCTAGAGATCCGGGGTACGAGCAGTACTTC.

This clonotype was counted ten times or more. The V and J genes are TRBV7-3 and TRBJ2-3, with unresolved D. V was cut by 1 base and J by 1 base, with 9 bases left in between. The CDR3 spans 15 residues. Germline CDR1 and CDR2: SGHTA and FQGTGA. The chain's CDR3 is CASSLSPTGTDTQYF. In DNA form, the CDR3 reads TGTGCCAGCAGCTTAAGCCCGACGGGCACAGATACGCAGTATTTT.

This clonotype has a handful of counts. V and J are TRBV6-6 and TRBJ1-2; D is ambiguous. This CDR3 comprises 13 residues. The V end was cut by 6 bases, the J end by 4 bases, with 12 bases between. CDR1 is MNHNY and CDR2 is SVGAGI in the germline V gene (reference sequence). CDR3 amino acids: CASSPGLAYGYTF. CDR3 DNA: TGTGCCAGCAGCCCGGGCCTGGCCTATGGCTACACCTTC.

This clonotype was picked up many times. V gene TRBV19 combines with J gene TRBJ2-6; the D gene is possibly TRBD1 (6 bases). Germline CDR1 reads LNHDA; CDR2 reads SQIVND (reference sequence). Trimming removed 4 bases from V and 2 bases from J, with 12 bases in between. CDR3 length: 16 amino acids. The CDR3 DNA follows: TGTGCCAGTAGTACAGGACAGTTAGCTGGGGCCAACGTCCTGACTTTC. It encodes CASSTGQLAGANVLTF.

This clonotype showed up many times. This chain connects TRBV21-1 to TRBJ1-2. TRBV21-1 is a listed pseudogene. This CDR3 comprises 15 residues. The CDR3 region is CASSKVADNNYGYTF. The CDR3 nucleotides are TGTGCCAGCAGCAAAGTGGCGGATAACAACTATGGCTACACCTTC.

This clonotype has only a few counts. The chain combines TRBV27 with TRBJ2-3; D tentatively fits TRBD1 or TRBD2 (6 bases each). The CDR3 has 16 amino acids. V gave up 1 base and J gave up 1 base, with 12 bases separating them. Germline V CDR1 and CDR2: MNHEY, SMNVEV (reference sequence). CDR3: CASSLLGGQGTDTQYF. The CDR3 DNA is TGTGCCAGCAGTTTATTAGGGGGGCAAGGCACAGATACGCAGTATTTT.

The chain employs TRBV14 and TRBJ2-2; D gene unclear. The germline CDR1 and CDR2 sequences are SGHDN and FVKESK. With 1 base removed from V and 6 bases from J, the gap between germline ends came to 6 bases. The CDR3 is 13 amino acids. The CDR3 DNA reads TGTGCCAGCAGCCAAGGGGCCGCCGGGGAGCTGTTTTTT. Translating it yields CASSQGAAGELFF. Drawing the rest from reference TRBV14 and TRBJ2-2, the complete variable domain is EAGVTQFPSHSVIEKGQTVTLRCDPISGHDNLYWYRRVMGKEIKFLLHFVKESKQDESGMPNNRFLAERTGGTYSTLKVQPAELEDSGVYFCASSQGAAGELFFGEGSRLTVL.

This clonotype has only a few counts. The rearrangement links TRBV18 to TRBJ2-7; 8 bases agree with TRBD1. With 3 bases clipped from V and 2 bases from J, the junction kept 6 bases outside the gene matches. This CDR3 is built from 15 residues. CDR1 is KGHSH and CDR2 is LQKENI in the germline V gene. Here the CDR3 reads CASSPAGTGAYEQYF. The DNA for the CDR3 is TGTGCCAGCTCACCTGCCGGGACAGGAGCCTACGAGCAGTACTTC.

There are many counts of this clonotype. The chain joins TRBV6-6 to TRBJ1-6, with 8 bases aligning to TRBD1. V dropped 2 bases and J dropped 7; count of bases not matched to a gene: 7. Germline V gene data show CDR1 as MNHNY and CDR2 as SVGAGI (reference sequence). The CDR3 has 16 residues. The CDR3 sequence is CASSYPDRARNSPLHF. Here the CDR3 DNA reads TGTGCCAGCAGTTACCCGGACAGGGCACGGAATTCACCCCTCCACTTT.

This clonotype was counted a few times. The chain uses TRBV4-2 and TRBJ2-3; 12 positions agree with TRBD1. Germline assignment: CDR1 LGHNA and CDR2 YNFKEQ. The ends lost 4 bases at V and 3 bases at J; junction bases unmatched: 8. This CDR3 is 17 amino acids long. The chain's CDR3 is CASSLRGTGGETDTQYF. The CDR3 DNA reads TGTGCCAGCAGCCTGAGGGGGACAGGGGGCGAAACAGATACGCAGTATTTT.

This clonotype was detected a few times. The V call is TRBV14, the J call TRBJ1-1; 8 nucleotides agree with TRBD1. The CDR3 is made up of 15 amino acids. V trimming: 5 bases; J trimming: 4 bases; junction bases outside the gene matches: 9. The germline CDR1 and CDR2 sequences are SGHDN and FVKESK. CDR3 sequence (DNA): TGTGCCAGCAGCTTCCGACTCGACAGGGGCACTGAAGCTTTCTTT. The encoded protein is CASSFRLDRGTEAFF.

The V call is TRBV27, the J call TRBJ1-1; a possible D gene is TRBD1 (6 bases). The germline CDR1 and CDR2 sequences are MNHEY and SMNVEV (reference sequence). This CDR3 is 15 amino acids long. Trimming took off 4 bases at V and 1 base at J, with 13 bases between the two ends. CDR3: CASSSNDRRNTEAFF. The CDR3 bases are TGTGCCAGCAGTTCCAATGACAGGAGGAACACTGAAGCTTTCTTT.

This clonotype was seen at least ten times. The J gene is TRBJ1-6, the V gene TRBV12-3 or TRBV12-4, with D uncertain. Trimming cost V 5 bases and J 7 bases, with 18 bases left between them. The CDR3 is made up of 16 amino acids. CDR3 in amino acids: CASSRPRGDGNSPLHF. CDR3 nucleotide sequence: TGTGCCAGCAGTCGGCCCCGGGGAGATGGGAATTCACCCCTCCACTTT.

This clonotype was seen at least ten times. CDR3 DNA sequence: TGTGCCAGCACCAATTGGGACGAGTCCTGGCGTTACACAGATACGCAGTATTTT. Its protein product is CASTNWDESWRYTDTQYF. The chain links TRBV2 to TRBJ2-3, with D possibly called TRBD1 or TRBD2 (5 bases each). In germline, CDR1 is SNHLY, CDR2 FYNNEI. The CDR3 contains 18 residues. V was cut by 7 bases and J by 2 bases, with 25 bases left in between.

This clonotype was observed a handful of times. J is TRBJ2-2 and V is TRBV12-3 or TRBV12-4; D remains unclear. Deletions cut 1 base from V and 7 bases from J, with 13 bases between. This CDR3 is built from 15 residues. The CDR3 spells CASSLEPSLGGELFF. The DNA for the CDR3 is TGTGCCAGCAGTTTAGAACCCAGTCTAGGCGGGGAGCTGTTTTTT.

This clonotype was recorded once. This rearrangement joins TRBV30 to TRBJ2-6; D unclear. V was cut by 4 bases and J by 4 bases, with 5 bases left in between. From germline, CDR1 is GTSNPN and CDR2 SVGIG (reference sequence). The CDR3 covers 12 residues. The CDR3 DNA sequence: TGTGCCTGGACGGCGGGGGCCAACGTCCTGACTTTC. It translates to CAWTAGANVLTF.

This clonotype was seen ten or more times. This chain links TRBV5-8 with TRBJ1-5; 8 bases are shared with TRBD1. This CDR3 has 16 amino acids. J lost 0 bases, V lost 6 bases, and 8 bases had no gene match. Germline V gene lookup returns CDR1 SGHTS and CDR2 YDEGEE. CDR3 protein: CASTPYRGNSNQPQHF. CDR3 DNA sequence: TGTGCCAGCACCCCCTACAGGGGGAATAGCAATCAGCCCCAGCATTTT.

This clonotype was seen a handful of times. This chain uses TRBV20-1 with TRBJ1-4; 10 bases map to TRBD1. CDR1 and CDR2 (germline): DFQATT, SNEGSKA (reference sequence). This CDR3 contains 13 residues. The V and J ends lost 5 bases and 7 bases, in that order; junction bases with no gene match: 4. In DNA form, the CDR3 reads TGCAGTGCTCCGGACAGGGGGAGTGAAAAACTGTTTTTT. It encodes CSAPDRGSEKLFF.

This clonotype was counted a few times. This chain joins TRBV3-1 and TRBJ1-2; no clear D. Germline V lookup: CDR1 LGHDT, CDR2 YNNKEL (reference sequence). The CDR3 runs 15 residues. The V gene lost 1 base and the J gene lost 2 bases, with 11 bases spanning the gap. The CDR3 DNA reads TGTGCCAGCAGCCAAGTCGGGTTGGAAAACTATGGCTACACCTTC. It encodes CASSQVGLENYGYTF.

This clonotype has a handful of counts. The chain recombines TRBV2 with TRBJ1-5, with D perhaps TRBD1 (5 bases). The CDR3 sequence is 15 residues long. The V end lost 4 bases, the J end lost 2 bases, and 12 bases lay between the germline ends. Germline loops: CDR1 SNHLY, CDR2 FYNNEI. CDR3 in amino acids: CASSGGGRRNQPQHF. Written as DNA, the CDR3 is TGTGCCAGCAGTGGGGGGGGTAGGCGCAATCAGCCCCAGCATTTT.

This clonotype has at least ten counts. The chain couples TRBV7-3 to TRBJ2-1; 8 bases map to TRBD2. The CDR3 covers 15 residues. With 9 bases clipped from V and 1 base from J, the junction kept 8 bases outside the gene matches. Germline V gene sequence: CDR1 SGHTA, CDR2 FQGTGA. CDR3 protein: CASSIAGMSYNEQFF. In nucleotides, the CDR3 is TGTGCCAGTTCCATAGCGGGAATGTCCTACAATGAGCAGTTCTTC.

This clonotype was counted between two and nine times. The V call is TRBV6-5, the J call TRBJ2-1; D gene ambiguous. This CDR3 has 14 residues. The V gene lost 0 bases and the J gene lost 8 bases, with 11 bases spanning the gap. Germline V gene lookup returns CDR1 MNHEY and CDR2 SVGAGI. CDR3 sequence reads: CASSYSPFADEQFF. The CDR3 DNA follows: TGTGCCAGCAGTTACTCTCCGTTCGCGGATGAGCAGTTCTTC.

A few counts support this clonotype. V is TRBV29-1 and J is TRBJ2-1, with 10 bases aligning to TRBD2. The CDR3 has 14 residues. CDR1 SQVTM and CDR2 ANQGSEA come from the germline V gene. The ends lost 3 bases at V and 9 bases at J; junction bases unmatched: 8. As DNA, the CDR3 is TGCAGCGTTGAGGGAGGGACTAGCGTTAGTGAGCAGTTCTTC. This sequence encodes CSVEGGTSVSEQFF.

The rearrangement uses TRBV11-2 and TRBJ2-1, with a tentative D call TRBD2 (6 bases). The CDR3 has 16 amino acids. The germline V gene has CDR1 SGHAT and CDR2 FQNNGV. Trimming took off 0 bases at V and 4 bases at J, with 13 bases between the two ends. The CDR3 DNA reads as TGTGCCAGCAGCTTAGAAGGCGGGAAAGCTTACAATGAGCAGTTCTTC. Translation: CASSLEGGKAYNEQFF.

The chain is built from TRBV28 and TRBJ2-4, with D hard to call. V lost 4 bases to trimming and J lost 7 bases, with 8 bases between them. Germline CDR1 is MDHEN and CDR2 is SYDVKM. The CDR3 length is 12 residues. The CDR3 reads CASSSFRNIQYF. In nucleotides, the CDR3 is TGTGCCAGCAGTTCGTTTCGGAACATTCAGTACTTC.

Only a few counts were recorded for this clonotype. The rearrangement uses TRBV20-1 and TRBJ2-3, with TRBD2 matching 7 bases. CDR3 size: 14 residues. Germline V gene lookup returns CDR1 DFQATT and CDR2 SNEGSKA (reference sequence). V shed 1 base, J shed 5 bases, and the junction held 6 bases outside the gene matches. CDR3 protein: CSARGGGRGDTQYF. In DNA form, the CDR3 reads TGCAGTGCTAGAGGCGGGGGAAGGGGAGATACGCAGTATTTT.

This clonotype was counted between two and nine times. The chain uses TRBV6-5 and TRBJ2-7; D may be TRBD1 (6 bases). This CDR3 has 14 amino acids. Germline V CDR1 and CDR2: MNHEY, SVGAGI. Trimming shortened V by 5 bases and J by 5 bases, and 16 bases separated the two germline ends. The CDR3 coding sequence is TGTGCCAGCAGTCGCACCGGACAGTCGGACGAGCAGTACTTC. It specifies CASSRTGQSDEQYF.

This clonotype was counted between two and nine times. The V call is TRBV11-3, the J call TRBJ2-7; D tentatively reads TRBD1 or TRBD2 (5 bases each). The germline V gene encodes CDR1 SGHNT and CDR2 YENEEA. This CDR3 spans 15 amino acids. Trimming pared 1 base from V and 2 bases from J, leaving 12 bases between. The CDR3 DNA is TGTGCCAGCAGCTTAGCGGGGCTCAATCCCTACGAGCAGTACTTC. This gives the protein CASSLAGLNPYEQYF.

This chain's CDR3 is CASSPALPYGYTF. CDR3 DNA: TGTGCCAGCAGCCCTGCCCTCCCCTATGGCTACACCTTC. This rearrangement joins TRBV27 to TRBJ1-2; D call uncertain. Germline values: CDR1 MNHEY, CDR2 SMNVEV (reference sequence). V was clipped by 6 bases and J by 4 bases, with 12 bases between them. The CDR3 runs 13 residues.

This clonotype appeared a few times. The chain combines TRBV27 with TRBJ2-5, with TRBD2 matching over 7 bases. This CDR3 spans 13 amino acids. Germline-derived CDR1 and CDR2 are MNHEY and SMNVEV (reference sequence). The trim removed 6 bases at V and 5 bases at J, leaving 6 bases unmatched. Here the CDR3 reads CASREAGRETQYF. DNA of the CDR3: TGTGCCAGCAGGGAAGCGGGGAGGGAGACCCAGTACTTC.